This is a list of T cell receptor beta chains from one sample in a study of blood T cell repertoires in COVID-19. TCRdb's copy holds only in-frame clones and misses some; the assay was immunoSEQ multiplex PCR. The sample lists more than 200,000 clones, roughly 90% occurring once. The sample consisted of peripheral blood. The receptors shown here come from a woman aged 60 to 75 with acute or convalescent COVID-19. CDR3s include the opening cysteine and the closing phenylalanine or tryptophan. A D gene is named only where the DNA matches it firmly. Clone size appears in some rows only: once, few, many, or a class for an expanded clone.

d_call | j_call | v_call | clone_size | cdr3_nt | cdr3_aa
. | TRBJ2-5 | TRBV7-2 | . | TGTGCCAGCAGCTTACGACGGGGAGATCTGACCCAGTACTTC | CASSLRRGDLTQYF
. | TRBJ1-6 | TRBV5-1 | . | TGCGCCAGCAGCGGGGAGCCGGGTAGATCACCCCTCCACTTT | CASSGEPGRSPLHF
TRBD1 | TRBJ1-1 | TRBV7-9 | . | TGTGCCAGCAGCGCGACAGGGGGCAAAACTGAAGCTTTCTTT | CASSATGGKTEAFF
. | TRBJ2-3 | TRBV6-5 | . | TGTGCCAGCAGTTCCCCTTTTCCTACGAGCACAGATACGCAGTATTTT | CASSSPFPTSTDTQYF
TRBD2 | TRBJ2-2 | TRBV20-1 | . | TGCAGTGCTAGTCCCAAAGGACTAGCGGGGGCCCCCGGCGGGGAGCTGTTTTTT | CSASPKGLAGAPGGELFF
TRBD1 | TRBJ2-7 | TRBV19 | once | TGTGCCAGTAGTCCGACAGGGACCTACGAGCAGTACTTC | CASSPTGTYEQYF
. | TRBJ1-3 | TRBV5-5 | . | TGTGCCAGCAGCTTTCAGGAGGACTCTGGAAACACCATATATTTT | CASSFQEDSGNTIYF
. | TRBJ1-1 | TRBV5-1 | . | TGCGCCAGCAGCTTACAGGGATGGGGAGCTTTCTTT | CASSLQGWGAFF
. | TRBJ2-5 | TRBV11-2 | . | TGTGCCAGCAGCCCGCCGACACACGAGACCCAGTACTTC | CASSPPTHETQYF
TRBD2 | TRBJ2-5 | TRBV10-1 | . | TGCGCCAGCAGTGAGGGTGGGACTAGCGGAGAGACCCAGTACTTC | CASSEGGTSGETQYF
. | TRBJ2-7 | TRBV7-2 | . | TGTGCCAGCAGCCGCCCTACAGGTCGCGAGCAGTACTTC | CASSRPTGREQYF
TRBD1 | TRBJ2-3 | TRBV9 | . | TGTGCCAGCACCGGGACAGGGGTAGATACGCAGTATTTT | CASTGTGVDTQYF
TRBD1 | TRBJ1-1 | TRBV6-2/TRBV6-3 | . | TGTGCCAGCAGCCGAAAACACACAGGGGGCACTGAAGCTTTCTTT | CASSRKHTGGTEAFF
TRBD1 | TRBJ1-2 | TRBV5-1 | . | TGCGCCAGCAGCTTAACACCATTAAGGGGGCGCGGCTACACCTTC | CASSLTPLRGRGYTF
. | TRBJ2-7 | TRBV28 | once | TGTGCCAGCAGCGAGGGGGGGGGCTCCTACGAGCAGTACTTC | CASSEGGGSYEQYF
. | TRBJ2-7 | TRBV30 | once | TGTGCCTGGAGTGACAACTACGAGCAGTACTTC | CAWSDNYEQYF
. | TRBJ1-1 | TRBV6-5 | . | TGTGCCAGCAGAACACAACAGGGAATGAACACTGAAGCTTTCTTT | CASRTQQGMNTEAFF
. | TRBJ1-2 | TRBV7-9 | few | TGTGCCAGCAGCTTAGCTCCCCGTGGCTACACCTTC | CASSLAPRGYTF
. | TRBJ2-7 | TRBV18 | . | TGTGCCAGCTCACAAACTACATCCTACGAGCAGTACTTC | CASSQTTSYEQYF
. | TRBJ1-1 | TRBV5-6 | . | TGTGCCAGCAGCTTGCCCCGCTCAGGAATGAACACTGAAGCTTTCTTT | CASSLPRSGMNTEAFF
TRBD1 | TRBJ1-5 | TRBV24-1 | . | TGTGCCACCAGTGATTTGGGACAGGGAGGTCAGCCCCAGCATTTT | CATSDLGQGGQPQHF
. | TRBJ1-1 | TRBV28 | . | TGTGCCAGCACCCCTGGGGACACGACTGAAGCTTTCTTT | CASTPGDTTEAFF
. | TRBJ2-1 | TRBV3-1/TRBV3-2 | . | TGTGCCAGCAGCCGACAGTTATCCTACAATGAGCAGTTCTTC | CASSRQLSYNEQFF
. | TRBJ1-5 | TRBV6-5 | . | TGTGCCAGCAGCCAACACTACTTGGGCAATCAGCCCCAGCATTTT | CASSQHYLGNQPQHF
TRBD1 | TRBJ1-2 | TRBV2 | many | TGTGCCAGCAGTGAAGGGGACAGAAATGGCTACACCTTC | CASSEGDRNGYTF
. | TRBJ1-4 | TRBV19 | . | TGTGCCAGTAGTATACCGCGGGGGGGAACTAATGAAAAACTGTTTTTT | CASSIPRGGTNEKLFF